This T cell receptor beta chain was captured by sequencing in a study of neoadjuvant anti-PD-1 for oral cavity cancer. On the study more broadly: Around day 43, patients without progression received a fourth nivolumab dose before surgery. Study results and caveats: Pretreatment Treg/Th17 ratio correlated inversely with post-treatment tumor clonality.

CDR3 length: 12 amino acids. Germline assignment: CDR1 KGHSH and CDR2 LQKENI. The V end lost 4 bases, the J end lost 5 bases, and 9 bases lay between the germline ends. Some clones are missing from TCRdb's copy, which holds only in-frame ones; the method was immunoSEQ multiplex PCR. The profile shows several thousand clones, approximately 61% of them singletons. Points on this clone: Antigen unknown.

This TCR was sampled from a person between 35 and 79 years old with oral cavity squamous cell carcinoma. The specimen comprised tumor tissue, sampled before nivolumab (anti-PD-1) treatment. The chain is built from TRBV18 and TRBJ2-7; no clear D. CDR3 residues: CASSLGYDEQYF. The CDR3 DNA reads as TGTGCCAGCTCACTCGGGTACGACGAGCAGTACTTC.